A single sample gave rise to the 9 T cell receptor beta chains below, sequenced in a study of preoperative IRX-2 immunotherapy in early breast cancer. Treatment specified: preoperative locoregional IRX-2 cytokine immunotherapy. TCRdb's copy holds only in-frame clones and misses some; the assay was immunoSEQ multiplex PCR. Of fewer than 70,000 clones detected, approximately 94% appear once; the ten largest clones hold about 1.8%. Sampling was conducted from a patient treated with IRX-2 immunotherapy. The receptors shown here come from a human donor with breast cancer.

The chain recombines TRBV7-2 with TRBJ2-2, with D unresolved. The V end was cut by 6 bases, the J end by 1 base, with 3 bases between. Germline CDR1 SGHTA, CDR2 FQGNSA. This CDR3 is 12 amino acids long. The CDR3 DNA follows: TGTGCCAGCAGTTGGAACACCGGGGAGCTGTTTTTT. Translated: CASSWNTGELFF.

The sample holds one count of this clone. CDR3 region: CSVTGEADTQYF. CDR3 coding DNA: TGCAGCGTGACAGGGGAGGCAGATACGCAGTATTTT. This rearrangement joins TRBV29-1 to TRBJ2-3; TRBD1 agrees at 8 bases. CDR3 length: 12 amino acids. The germline V gene encodes CDR1 SQVTM and CDR2 ANQGSEA. V lost 6 bases and J lost 4; bases outside the gene matches: 3.

The gene calls are TRBV4-3 and TRBJ1-2; D remains ambiguous. CDR1 is LGHNA and CDR2 is YSLEER in the germline V gene. Deletions cut 4 bases from V and 4 bases from J, with 7 bases between. The CDR3 extends over 12 amino acids. The CDR3, as DNA: TGCGCCAGCAGCCGATCTAGCTATGGCTACACCTTC. It yields the protein CASSRSSYGYTF.

The chain employs TRBV9 and TRBJ1-2; tentatively, D is TRBD1 (6 bases). Germline CDR1 SGDLS, CDR2 YYNGEE. The V gene lost 4 bases and the J gene lost 3 bases, with 10 bases spanning the gap. This CDR3 comprises 13 residues. CDR3 sequence (DNA): TGTGCCAGCAGCCCGGGGGCGCACTATGGCTACACCTTC. It translates to CASSPGAHYGYTF.

The CDR3 protein is CASSPLGGTNEKLFF. As DNA, the CDR3 is TGTGCCAGCTCACCTTTAGGAGGCACTAATGAAAAACTGTTTTTT. This chain uses TRBV18 with TRBJ1-4, with D unclear. The CDR3 runs to 15 residues. Trimming took 3 bases from V and 2 from J, leaving 10 bases between them. Germline lookup yields CDR1 KGHSH and CDR2 LQKENI.

The chain recombines TRBV27 with TRBJ2-7, with D perhaps matching TRBD2 (6 bases). Germline V gene sequence: CDR1 MNHEY, CDR2 SMNVEV (reference sequence). V shed 2 bases and J shed 2 bases, with 10 bases lying between them. This CDR3 is built from 14 residues. The CDR3 DNA is TGTGCCAGCAGTTTAGGGGACTCGGCCTACGAGCAGTACTTC. It translates to CASSLGDSAYEQYF.

The rearrangement joins TRBV7-2 to TRBJ1-2; no clear D. CDR1 and CDR2 from the germline V gene are SGHTA and FQGNSA. The CDR3 totals 14 residues. V was pared by 5 bases and J by 4 bases, with 14 bases between. The CDR3 bases are TGTGCCAGCAGCCCGCCGGACGCCAGCTATGGCTACACCTTC. Protein product: CASSPPDASYGYTF.

The chain combines TRBV11-2 with TRBJ2-7, with D possibly matching TRBD2 (6 bases). CDR1 is SGHAT, CDR2 FQNNGV, per germline. The CDR3 extends over 15 amino acids. V lost 1 base to trimming and J lost 2 bases, with 12 bases between them. The CDR3 DNA reads TGTGCCAGCAGCTTAGCGGGGGATGGGACCTACGAGCAGTACTTC. Translated: CASSLAGDGTYEQYF.

The rearrangement links TRBV29-1 to TRBJ1-2, with a possible D match to TRBD1 (5 bases). The CDR3 consists of 15 residues. Trimming shortened V by 6 bases and J by 1 base, and 18 bases separated the two germline ends. Germline CDR1 SQVTM, CDR2 ANQGSEA. The CDR3 nucleotides are TGCAGCGTGGGGCCCAAGACACAAAATAACTATGGCTACACCTTC. Residues: CSVGPKTQNNYGYTF.